This T cell receptor beta chain was sequenced during a study of cytomegalovirus exposure and HLA in healthy donors. Study observations and caveats: Common viral pathogens seemed to be connected with several of the most significant clusters, according to a later analysis. Productive rates of about 87% or about 30% were seen for most TCR beta V segments in an earlier analysis.

On this clone: The target antigen is unknown.

Vbeta (60) and Jbeta (13) primers were used in the PCR. The table came from immunoSEQ multiplex PCR; TCRdb's copy has only in-frame clones and leaves some out. The table has under 200,000 clones, roughly 13% seen once. CDR1 is SQVTM and CDR2 is ANQGSEA in the germline V gene. The CDR3 covers 14 residues. The V gene lost 5 bases and the J gene lost 4 bases, with 17 bases spanning the gap. The receptor was derived from a man aged 45-65 years in good health and CMV-seropositive. The rearrangement joins TRBV29-1 to TRBJ2-5, with D possibly matching TRBD1 (6 bases). The sequenced material came from PBMCs. CDR3 in DNA: TGCAGCGTTAGATTGGACAGAGGAGGAGAGACCCAGTACTTC. Translated, it gives CSVRLDRGGETQYF.